These T cell receptor beta chains were read from a single sample in a study of blood T cell repertoires in COVID-19. Repertoires were generated with immunoSEQ multiplex PCR, while TCRdb's copy carries only in-frame clones and drops some. The table includes 300,000 to 350,000 clones, roughly 86% detected once. The specimen was peripheral blood. The receptors were sampled from a man aged 30 to 39 with COVID-19, enrolled during active disease. Both conserved end residues are part of each CDR3. A D gene is named only where the DNA matches it firmly. Expanded clones are given a class, and other clones once, few, many or no size at all.

>TRBD2|TRBV7-2|TRBJ2-1|NA
TGTGCCAGCAGCTTATTCGCGGGAGATCTGAATGAGCAGTTCTTC
CASSLFAGDLNEQFF
>TRBD2|TRBV5-1|TRBJ2-5|NA
TGCGCCAGCATTGGCGGGGGGGCGCCCTCCCAAGAGACCCAGTACTTC
CASIGGGAPSQETQYF
>TRBD1|TRBV5-1|TRBJ1-1|NA
TGCGCCAGCAGTTCGTCCGGGACAGGGAACACTGAAGCTTTCTTT
CASSSSGTGNTEAFF
>TRBD1|TRBV9|TRBJ1-2|NA
TGTGCCAGCAGCCCACAGACGGGACAGGGGGGTACGACCTATGGCTACACCTTC
CASSPQTGQGGTTYGYTF
>TRBD1|TRBV27|TRBJ2-7|NA
TGTGCCAGCAGTTTACGTGCAGGGGGAACCTACGAGCAGTACTTC
CASSLRAGGTYEQYF
>NA|TRBV7-3|TRBJ2-2|NA
TGTGCCAGCAGCTTAGGTACAGCCGACACCGGGGAGCTGTTTTTT
CASSLGTADTGELFF
>NA|TRBV7-9|TRBJ2-7|NA
TGTGCCAGCAGCTTCAGGGGTATCTCCTACGAGCAGTACTTC
CASSFRGISYEQYF
>NA|TRBV5-8|TRBJ2-3|NA
TGTGCCAGCAGCTTGCCTAGCACGGATACGCAGTATTTT
CASSLPSTDTQYF
>NA|TRBV7-2|TRBJ2-7|NA
TGTGCCAGCAGCTGGGACACCACCTACGAGCAGTACTTC
CASSWDTTYEQYF
>NA|TRBV27|TRBJ2-1|NA
TGTGCCAGCAGTTTATCTGGGTGGAGTGAGCAGTTCTTC
CASSLSGWSEQFF
>NA|TRBV5-4|TRBJ1-4|NA
TGTGCCAGCAGCCTAAAGGGGAGGACTAATGAAAAACTGTTTTTT
CASSLKGRTNEKLFF
>NA|TRBV6-5|TRBJ1-2|NA
TGTGCCAGCAGTTTATCGGGAAACTATGGCTACACCTTC
CASSLSGNYGYTF
>NA|TRBV18|TRBJ1-2|NA
TGTGCCAGCTCACGGGCCCAGGAGGAAGGCTACACCTTC
CASSRAQEEGYTF
>TRBD2|TRBV27|TRBJ2-7|NA
TGTGCCAGCAGTTCGACAGCGGGAGGGCCGGTGTCCCCTCTCTACGAGCAGTACTTC
CASSSTAGGPVSPLYEQYF
>TRBD1|TRBV5-1|TRBJ1-1|NA
TGCGCCAGCAGCTGGGACAGTTACACTGAAGCTTTCTTT
CASSWDSYTEAFF
>TRBD1|TRBV5-1|TRBJ1-2|NA
TGCGCCAGCAGCCGCCGGACAGGGAACTATGGCTACACCTTC
CASSRRTGNYGYTF
>NA|TRBV7-2|TRBJ1-4|few
TGTGCCAGCAGCTTGGACAACCCGGTCGGGGAAAAACTGTTTTTT
CASSLDNPVGEKLFF
>TRBD1|TRBV18|TRBJ1-1|NA
TGTGCCAGCTCACCTCCGGGACAGGCGATGAACACTGAAGCTTTCTTT
CASSPPGQAMNTEAFF
>TRBD2|TRBV9|TRBJ2-1|few
TGTGCCAGCAGCTCCGGGACTATCCCCAACAATGAGCAGTTCTTC
CASSSGTIPNNEQFF
>NA|TRBV30|TRBJ1-2|NA
TGTGCCTGGAGTTTAGGGACATGGGGAACGAAAACTCACTATGGCTACGCCTTC
CAWSLGTWGTKTHYGYAF
>TRBD1|TRBV10-1|TRBJ1-2|NA
TGCGCCAGCAGTGATTACCCGGGACAGGGCCTAGCTAACTATGGCTACACCTTC
CASSDYPGQGLANYGYTF
>NA|TRBV20-1|TRBJ1-3|NA
TGCAGTGCTAGTTACGGGTACTCTGGAAACACCATATATTTT
CSASYGYSGNTIYF
>NA|TRBV14|TRBJ1-6|NA
TGTGCCAGCAGCCAAGAGCCCGGGGGATCACCCCTCCACTTT
CASSQEPGGSPLHF